The entry below gives a single T cell receptor beta chain sequence along with its context. Trimming shortened V by 0 bases and J by 8 bases, and 14 bases separated the two germline ends. The CDR3 loop spans 15 amino acids. Germline CDR1 SGHTA, CDR2 FQGTGA. The sample is drawn from a study of blood T cell repertoires in COVID-19. Study in general: Whether acute or convalescent, the COVID-19 samples came from the United States, Italy and Spain. Sources were T cells, B-cell-depleted T cells, or PBMCs; the material itself was cDNA or gDNA.

Per the original methods: Amplification of reference gene primers provided the estimated nucleated cell counts. Libraries were prepared by immunoSEQ multiplex PCR; TCRdb keeps only in-frame clonotypes and omits some of them. V, J and clone size were drawn from that table, and D and trimming were deduced from the DNA. The sample includes roughly 100,000 clones, approximately 80% of them seen just once. The sequence was obtained from a man in his 70s with acute or convalescent COVID-19. The chain couples TRBV7-3 to TRBJ2-1; D might be TRBD1 (5 bases). Sequenced input: peripheral blood. CDR3 residues: CASSLTMAGYDEQFF. The DNA for the CDR3 is TGTGCCAGCAGCTTAACCATGGCAGGGTATGATGAGCAGTTCTTC.